The 9 T cell receptor beta chains below all came from one sample that was sequenced in a study of control samples from healthy donors and cancer patients. The data were produced by immunoSEQ multiplex PCR, yet TCRdb's version contains in-frame clones alone and is incomplete. The repertoire holds over 100,000 clones, 92% seen once, with about 2.5% in the top ten. The sequencing sample was made of blood. The receptors were sampled from a woman between 18 and 30 years old in good health.

This sequence joins TRBV4-3 and TRBJ2-1; 10 positions match TRBD2. The CDR3 extends over 18 amino acids. CDR1 is LGHNA, CDR2 YSLEER, per germline. J lost 1 base, V lost 0 bases, and 6 bases had no gene match. CDR3 loop: CASSQDTLAGVSYNEQFF. The CDR3 DNA reads as TGCGCCAGCAGCCAAGATACGCTAGCGGGAGTTTCCTACAATGAGCAGTTCTTC.

The V gene is TRBV30, the J gene TRBJ1-2; a weak D match, TRBD1 (6 bases). The CDR3 spans 13 residues. Germline loops: CDR1 GTSNPN, CDR2 SVGIG (reference sequence). Trimming cost V 1 base and J 2 bases, with 8 bases left between them. As DNA, the CDR3 is TGTGCCTGGAGTGCGGGGACAAACTATGGCTACACCTTC. This gives the protein CAWSAGTNYGYTF.

The chain carries TRBV14 and TRBJ1-4; no clear D. The V and J ends lost 1 base and 4 bases respectively, with 7 bases between them. This CDR3 has 14 residues. CDR1 is SGHDN, CDR2 FVKESK, per germline. The CDR3 region is CASSQGKNNEKLFF. The CDR3 DNA reads as TGTGCCAGCAGCCAAGGAAAGAATAATGAAAAACTGTTTTTT.

V gene TRBV29-1 combines with J gene TRBJ1-6; D perhaps matches TRBD1 (6 bases). V was clipped by 4 bases and J by 9 bases, with 16 bases between them. CDR3 length equals 14 residues. Germline CDR1 and CDR2: SQVTM and ANQGSEA. CDR3 region: CSVGDKGYGSPLHF. CDR3 in DNA: TGCAGCGTTGGGGACAAGGGGTATGGTTCACCCCTCCACTTT.

The gene calls are TRBV7-2 and TRBJ2-4; D unclear. The V and J ends lost 0 bases and 1 base respectively, with 4 bases between them. Germline CDR1 SGHTA, CDR2 FQGNSA. This CDR3 has 14 amino acids. Written as DNA, the CDR3 is TGTGCCAGCAGCTTAGCACAGGCCAAAAACATTCAGTACTTC. This translates into CASSLAQAKNIQYF.

In DNA, the CDR3 is TGTGCCAGCAGCTCCGACCGGGTCTCTAATGAAAAACTGTTTTTT. Translation: CASSSDRVSNEKLFF. The rearrangement joins TRBV5-6 to TRBJ1-4; D is unresolved. CDR3 length: 15 residues. Germline V gene lookup returns CDR1 SGHDT and CDR2 YYEEEE. V lost 3 bases, J lost 3 bases, and 12 bases lay in between.

The chain recombines TRBV27 with TRBJ1-6, with D uncertain. Germline CDR1 and CDR2: MNHEY and SMNVEV (reference sequence). Between the trimmed V and J ends, which lost 3 bases and 5 bases, there was a span of 11 bases. The CDR3 runs to 15 residues. In DNA form, the CDR3 reads TGTGCCAGCAGTTTCAGACTTGGAAATAATTCACCCCTCCACTTT. Translation: CASSFRLGNNSPLHF.

This chain connects TRBV7-2 to TRBJ2-7, with a tentative D call TRBD2 (6 bases). Deletions cut 2 bases from V and 0 bases from J, with 11 bases between. Germline lookup yields CDR1 SGHTA and CDR2 FQGNSA. The CDR3 consists of 15 residues. CDR3 region: CASSLRDSASYEQYF. CDR3 nucleotides: TGTGCCAGCAGCTTAAGGGACTCGGCCTCCTACGAGCAGTACTTC.

The DNA of the CDR3 is TGCGCCAGCAGCCAAGAAACGGCGGGAGGACGAGATCAAGAGACCCAGTACTTC. This codes for CASSQETAGGRDQETQYF. The chain recombines TRBV4-3 with TRBJ2-5; 8 bases map to TRBD2. Per the germline V gene, CDR1 is LGHNA and CDR2 is YSLEER. There are 18 residues in the CDR3. V lost 0 bases, J lost 2 bases, and 11 bases stayed unmatched.